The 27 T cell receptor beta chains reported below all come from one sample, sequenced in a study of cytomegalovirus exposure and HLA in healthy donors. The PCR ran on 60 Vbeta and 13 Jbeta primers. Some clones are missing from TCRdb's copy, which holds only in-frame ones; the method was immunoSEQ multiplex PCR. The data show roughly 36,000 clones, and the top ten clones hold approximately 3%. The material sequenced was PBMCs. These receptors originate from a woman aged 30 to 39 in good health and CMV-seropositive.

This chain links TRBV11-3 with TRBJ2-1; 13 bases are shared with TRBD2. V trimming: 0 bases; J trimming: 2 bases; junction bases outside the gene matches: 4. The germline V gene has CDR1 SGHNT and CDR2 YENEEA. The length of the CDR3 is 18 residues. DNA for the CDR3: TGTGCCAGCAGCTTAGATAAACTAGCGGGGGGGGCCTACAATGAGCAGTTCTTC. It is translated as CASSLDKLAGGAYNEQFF. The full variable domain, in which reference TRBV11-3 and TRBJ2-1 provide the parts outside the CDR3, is EAGVVQSPRYKIIEKKQPVAFWCNPISGHNTLYWYLQNLGQGPELLIRYENEEAVDDSQLPKDRFSAERLKGVDSTLKIQPAELGDSAVYLCASSLDKLAGGAYNEQFFGPGTRLTVL.

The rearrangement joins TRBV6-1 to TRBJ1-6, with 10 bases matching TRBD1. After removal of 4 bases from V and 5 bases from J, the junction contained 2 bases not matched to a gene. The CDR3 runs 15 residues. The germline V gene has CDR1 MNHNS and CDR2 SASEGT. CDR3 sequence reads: CASSVTGGDNSPLHF. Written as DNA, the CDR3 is TGTGCCAGCAGTGTGACAGGGGGCGATAATTCACCCCTCCACTTT.

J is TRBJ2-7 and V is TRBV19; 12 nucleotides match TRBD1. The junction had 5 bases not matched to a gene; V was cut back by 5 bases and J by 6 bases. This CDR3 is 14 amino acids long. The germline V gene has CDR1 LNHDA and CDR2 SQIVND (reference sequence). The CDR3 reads CASSLGTGGREQYF. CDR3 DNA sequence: TGTGCCAGTAGTCTCGGGACAGGGGGCCGCGAGCAGTACTTC.

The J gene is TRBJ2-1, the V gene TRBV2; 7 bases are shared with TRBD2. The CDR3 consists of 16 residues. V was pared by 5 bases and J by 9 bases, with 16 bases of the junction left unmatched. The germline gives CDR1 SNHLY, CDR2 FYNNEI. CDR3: CASSILPRVGGGEQFF. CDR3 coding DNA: TGTGCCAGCAGTATCTTGCCCCGGGTGGGCGGGGGTGAGCAGTTCTTC.

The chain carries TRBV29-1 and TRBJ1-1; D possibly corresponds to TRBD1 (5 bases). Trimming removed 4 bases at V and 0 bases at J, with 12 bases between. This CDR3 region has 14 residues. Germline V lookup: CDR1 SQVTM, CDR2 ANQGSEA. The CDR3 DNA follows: TGCAGCGTTGTGGCCGGGGGTATGAACACTGAAGCTTTCTTT. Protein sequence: CSVVAGGMNTEAFF.

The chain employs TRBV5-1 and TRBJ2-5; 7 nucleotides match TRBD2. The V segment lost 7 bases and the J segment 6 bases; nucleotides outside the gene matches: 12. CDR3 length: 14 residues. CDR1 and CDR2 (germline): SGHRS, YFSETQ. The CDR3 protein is CASSAEGGTKTQYF. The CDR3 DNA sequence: TGCGCCAGCTCCGCCGAGGGAGGGACGAAGACCCAGTACTTC.

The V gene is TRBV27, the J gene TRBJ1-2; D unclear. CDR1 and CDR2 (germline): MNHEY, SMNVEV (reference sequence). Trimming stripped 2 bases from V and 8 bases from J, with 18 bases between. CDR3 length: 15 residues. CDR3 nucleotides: TGTGCCAGCAGTTTAGACACCTCCCCTATTGAAGGCTACACCTTC. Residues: CASSLDTSPIEGYTF.

The CDR3 nucleotides read TGCGCCAGCAGCCCTGAGGGCCTCACTAATGAAAAACTGTTTTTT. Translation gives CASSPEGLTNEKLFF. The V call is TRBV5-1, the J call TRBJ1-4; D is unresolved. Germline lookup yields CDR1 SGHRS and CDR2 YFSETQ. The CDR3 totals 15 residues. V lost 4 bases, J lost 2 bases, and 12 bases lay in between.

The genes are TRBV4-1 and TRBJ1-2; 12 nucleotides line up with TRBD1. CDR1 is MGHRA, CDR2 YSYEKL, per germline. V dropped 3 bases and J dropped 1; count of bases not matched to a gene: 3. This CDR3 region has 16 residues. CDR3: CASSQGQGAFNYGYTF. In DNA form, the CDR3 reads TGCGCCAGCAGCCAGGGACAGGGGGCTTTTAACTATGGCTACACCTTC.

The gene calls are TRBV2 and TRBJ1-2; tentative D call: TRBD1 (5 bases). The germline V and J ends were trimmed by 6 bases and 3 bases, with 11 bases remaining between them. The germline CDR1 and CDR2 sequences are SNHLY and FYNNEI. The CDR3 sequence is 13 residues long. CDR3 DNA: TGTGCCAGCAGAAGACAGCTCTACTATGGCTACACCTTC. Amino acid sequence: CASRRQLYYGYTF. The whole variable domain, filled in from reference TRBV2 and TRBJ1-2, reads EPEVTQTPSHQVTQMGQEVILRCVPISNHLYFYWYRQILGQKVEFLVSFYNNEISEKSEIFDDQFSVERPDGSNFTLKIRSTKLEDSAMYFCASRRQLYYGYTFGSGTRLTVV.

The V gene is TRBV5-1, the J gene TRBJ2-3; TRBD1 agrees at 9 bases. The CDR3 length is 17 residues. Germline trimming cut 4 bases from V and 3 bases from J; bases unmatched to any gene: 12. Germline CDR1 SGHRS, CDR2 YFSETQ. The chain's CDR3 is CASSARSGTGRTDTQYF. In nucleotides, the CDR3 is TGCGCCAGCAGCGCGCGCTCCGGGACAGGGAGAACAGATACGCAGTATTTT.

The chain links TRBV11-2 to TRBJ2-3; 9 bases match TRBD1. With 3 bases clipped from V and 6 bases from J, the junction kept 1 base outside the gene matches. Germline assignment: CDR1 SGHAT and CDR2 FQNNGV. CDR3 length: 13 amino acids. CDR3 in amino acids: CASSLDRGDTQYF. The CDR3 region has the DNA TGTGCCAGCAGCTTGGACAGGGGTGATACGCAGTATTTT.

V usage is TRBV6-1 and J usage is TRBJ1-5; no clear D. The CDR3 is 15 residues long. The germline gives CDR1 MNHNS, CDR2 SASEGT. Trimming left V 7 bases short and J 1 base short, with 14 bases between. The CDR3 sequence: CASTTMIGSNQPQHF. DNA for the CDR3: TGTGCCAGCACCACGATGATCGGGAGCAATCAGCCCCAGCATTTT.

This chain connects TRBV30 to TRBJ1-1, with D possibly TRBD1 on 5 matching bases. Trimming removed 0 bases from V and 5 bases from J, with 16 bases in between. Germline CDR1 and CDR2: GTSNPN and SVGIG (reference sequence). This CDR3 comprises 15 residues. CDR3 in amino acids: CAWSVRTTVGTEAFF. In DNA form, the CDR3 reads TGTGCCTGGAGTGTTAGGACGACAGTGGGGACTGAAGCTTTCTTT.

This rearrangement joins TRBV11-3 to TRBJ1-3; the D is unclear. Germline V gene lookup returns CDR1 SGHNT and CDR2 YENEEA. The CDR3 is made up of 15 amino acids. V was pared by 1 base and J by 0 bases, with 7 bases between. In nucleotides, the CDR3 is TGTGCCAGCAGCTTAGCCCCAGGCTCTGGAAACACCATATATTTT. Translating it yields CASSLAPGSGNTIYF.

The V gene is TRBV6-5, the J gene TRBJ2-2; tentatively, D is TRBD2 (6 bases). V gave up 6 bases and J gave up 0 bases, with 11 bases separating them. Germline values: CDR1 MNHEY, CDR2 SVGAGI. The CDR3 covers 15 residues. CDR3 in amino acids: CASREGHTNTGELFF. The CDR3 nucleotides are TGTGCCAGCAGGGAGGGTCATACGAACACCGGGGAGCTGTTTTTT.

CDR3 coding DNA: TGCGCCAGCAGCTTGGGACGGGGTCTGGACGAGCAGTACTTC. Protein product: CASSLGRGLDEQYF. The chain links TRBV5-1 to TRBJ2-7; a possible D gene is TRBD2 (5 bases). The CDR3 runs 14 residues. The V end was cut by 0 bases, the J end by 5 bases, with 12 bases between. Germline CDR1 is SGHRS and CDR2 is YFSETQ.

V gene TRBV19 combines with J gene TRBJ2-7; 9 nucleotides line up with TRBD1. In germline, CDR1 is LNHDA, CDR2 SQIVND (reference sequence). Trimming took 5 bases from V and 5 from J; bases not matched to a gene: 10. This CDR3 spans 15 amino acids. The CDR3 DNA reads TGTGCCAGTAGTTTATACGGGACAGGGTCCCACGAGCAGTACTTC. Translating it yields CASSLYGTGSHEQYF.

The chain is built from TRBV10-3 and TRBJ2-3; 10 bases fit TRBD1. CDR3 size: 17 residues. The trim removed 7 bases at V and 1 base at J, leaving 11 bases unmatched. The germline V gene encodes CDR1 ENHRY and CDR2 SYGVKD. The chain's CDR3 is CAITPGQGRSGTDTQYF. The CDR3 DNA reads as TGTGCCATCACCCCGGGACAGGGGCGCTCGGGCACAGATACGCAGTATTTT.

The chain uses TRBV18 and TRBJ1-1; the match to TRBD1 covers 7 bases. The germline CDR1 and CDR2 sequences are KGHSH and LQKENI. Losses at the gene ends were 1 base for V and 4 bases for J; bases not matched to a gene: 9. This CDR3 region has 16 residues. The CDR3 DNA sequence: TGTGCCAGCTCACCACTGACAGGGCGGGTGAGCACTGAAGCTTTCTTT. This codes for CASSPLTGRVSTEAFF.

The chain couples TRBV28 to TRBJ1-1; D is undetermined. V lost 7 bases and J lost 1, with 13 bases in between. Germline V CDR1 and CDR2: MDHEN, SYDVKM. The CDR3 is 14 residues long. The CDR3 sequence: CASTLEIRNTEAFF. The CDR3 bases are TGTGCCAGCACCCTGGAGATCAGGAACACTGAAGCTTTCTTT.

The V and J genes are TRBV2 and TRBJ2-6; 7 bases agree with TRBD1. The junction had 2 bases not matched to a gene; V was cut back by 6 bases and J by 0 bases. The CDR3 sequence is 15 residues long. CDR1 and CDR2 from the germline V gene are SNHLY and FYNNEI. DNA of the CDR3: TGTGCCAGCAGACCAGGGGGCTCTGGGGCCAACGTCCTGACTTTC. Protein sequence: CASRPGGSGANVLTF.

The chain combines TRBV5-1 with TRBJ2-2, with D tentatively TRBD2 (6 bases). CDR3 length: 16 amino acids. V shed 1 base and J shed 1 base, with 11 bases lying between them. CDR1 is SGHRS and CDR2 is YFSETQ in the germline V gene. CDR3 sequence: CASSLSAGKNTGELFF. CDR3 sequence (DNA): TGCGCCAGCAGCTTGTCGGCGGGGAAGAACACCGGGGAGCTGTTTTTT.

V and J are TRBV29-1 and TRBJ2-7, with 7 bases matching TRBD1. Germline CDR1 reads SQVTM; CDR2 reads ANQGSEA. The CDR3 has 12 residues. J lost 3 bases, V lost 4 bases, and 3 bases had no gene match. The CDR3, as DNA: TGCAGCGTTGTGGCAGGGGGCTACGAGCAGTACTTC. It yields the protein CSVVAGGYEQYF.

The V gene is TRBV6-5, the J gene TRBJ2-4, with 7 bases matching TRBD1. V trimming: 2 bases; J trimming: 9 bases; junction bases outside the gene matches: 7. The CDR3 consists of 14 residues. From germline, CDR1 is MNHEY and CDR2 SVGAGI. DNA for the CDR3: TGTGCCAGCAGTTACGGGCAGGGGGTGGTCATTCAGTACTTC. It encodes CASSYGQGVVIQYF.

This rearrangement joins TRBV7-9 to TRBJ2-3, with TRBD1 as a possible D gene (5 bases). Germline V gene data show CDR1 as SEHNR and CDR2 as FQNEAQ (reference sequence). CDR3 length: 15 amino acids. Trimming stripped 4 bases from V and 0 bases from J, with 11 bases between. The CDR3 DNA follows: TGTGCCAGCAGCTATGACAGAGGTAGCACAGATACGCAGTATTTT. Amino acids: CASSYDRGSTDTQYF.

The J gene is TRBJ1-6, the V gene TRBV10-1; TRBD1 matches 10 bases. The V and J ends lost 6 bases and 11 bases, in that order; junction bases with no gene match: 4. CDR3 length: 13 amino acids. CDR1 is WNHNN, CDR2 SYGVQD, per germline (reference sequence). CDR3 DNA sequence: TGCGCCAGCAGAAGGGACAGGGGAGCACCCCTCCACTTT. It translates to CASRRDRGAPLHF.